These 20 T cell receptor beta chains share one sample of origin, sequenced in a study of cytomegalovirus exposure and HLA in healthy donors. The PCR was carried out with 60 Vbeta primers and 13 Jbeta primers. Data came from immunoSEQ multiplex PCR; TCRdb stores just in-frame clones and leaves some out. The sample lists roughly 140,000 clones, 64% occurring once. Sequencing input: PBMCs. All receptors derive from a woman aged 25 to 39 in good health and CMV-seropositive.

This clone was recorded a few times. This chain links TRBV30 with TRBJ1-2; D not resolved. Trimming shortened V by 5 bases and J by 4 bases, and 17 bases separated the two germline ends. From germline, CDR1 is GTSNPN and CDR2 SVGIG (reference sequence). The CDR3 consists of 14 residues. The DNA for the CDR3 is TGTGCCTGGTCATCCTCGGGAGCGGCCTATGGCTACACCTTC. Translating gives CAWSSSGAAYGYTF.

V is TRBV9 and J is TRBJ2-7, with 9 bases aligning to TRBD2. Losses at the gene ends were 0 bases for V and 4 bases for J; bases not matched to a gene: 5. The CDR3 has 15 residues. Germline V lookup: CDR1 SGDLS, CDR2 YYNGEE. The CDR3 here is CASSVAGLASYEQYF. DNA for the CDR3: TGTGCCAGCAGCGTAGCGGGACTAGCTTCTTACGAGCAGTACTTC.

In its sample, this clone was seen a few times. The chain carries TRBV10-3 and TRBJ2-7; 7 bases are shared with TRBD1. V gave up 6 bases and J gave up 4 bases; unmatched junction bases: 9. Germline V lookup: CDR1 ENHRY, CDR2 SYGVKD. The CDR3 contains 14 residues. CDR3 bases: TGTGCCATCAGGGGGACCGGGACAGAATACGAGCAGTACTTC. The encoded protein is CAIRGTGTEYEQYF.

V and J are TRBV5-1 and TRBJ1-3; D is uncertain. V was trimmed by 0 bases and J by 4 bases, leaving 11 bases between them. Germline CDR1 SGHRS, CDR2 YFSETQ. CDR3 length: 15 residues. The CDR3 region has the DNA TGCGCCAGCAGCTTGGCCCTGGGCTTCGGAAACACCATATATTTT. This encodes CASSLALGFGNTIYF.

This clone was seen a few times. This chain connects TRBV27 to TRBJ2-3; TRBD2 agrees at 7 bases. Germline CDR1 and CDR2: MNHEY and SMNVEV (reference sequence). V was pared by 5 bases and J by 6 bases, with 11 bases of the junction left unmatched. The CDR3 totals 15 residues. The CDR3 nucleotides read TGTGCCAGCAGTACACCTTTGGCGGGAGCGGATACGCAGTATTTT. It yields the protein CASSTPLAGADTQYF.

The chain recombines TRBV13 with TRBJ2-5, with a possible D match to TRBD1 (6 bases). The DNA end lines up better with TRBJ2-7; the J call may be wrong. The CDR3 extends over 14 amino acids. The germline V gene has CDR1 PRHDT and CDR2 FYEKMQ (reference sequence). Here the CDR3 reads CASSFRTDNYEQYF. The CDR3 nucleotides read TGTGCCAGCAGCTTCCGGACAGACAACTACGAGCAGTACTTC.

The rearrangement joins TRBV6-1 to TRBJ2-5, with D perhaps TRBD2 (6 bases). V gave up 2 bases and J gave up 0 bases, with 10 bases separating them. This CDR3 has 15 residues. CDR1 is MNHNS and CDR2 is SASEGT in the germline V gene. In DNA form, the CDR3 reads TGTGCCAGCAGTGAACCGGGACTCAACCAAGAGACCCAGTACTTC. Protein product: CASSEPGLNQETQYF.

V usage is TRBV6-5 and J usage is TRBJ1-2, with D perhaps matching TRBD1 (5 bases). Germline V lookup: CDR1 MNHEY, CDR2 SVGAGI. Trimming shortened V by 2 bases and J by 0 bases, and 10 bases separated the two germline ends. This CDR3 is 15 amino acids long. The CDR3 sequence is CASSYGAAANYGYTF. For the CDR3, the DNA is TGTGCCAGCAGTTACGGGGCGGCAGCTAACTATGGCTACACCTTC.

The V and J genes are TRBV6-1 and TRBJ1-2; 9 bases are a match to TRBD1. CDR3 size: 15 residues. Germline CDR1 reads MNHNS; CDR2 reads SASEGT. The ends lost 6 bases at V and 6 bases at J; junction bases unmatched: 11. Here the CDR3 DNA reads TGTGCCAGCAGATTTACACTACAGGGGGCGAATGGCTACACCTTC. This translates into CASRFTLQGANGYTF.

The chain uses TRBV18 and TRBJ2-3; 7 positions agree with TRBD1. CDR3 length: 13 residues. The ends lost 5 bases at V and 4 bases at J; junction bases unmatched: 3. Germline CDR1 reads KGHSH; CDR2 reads LQKENI. The CDR3 sequence: CASSVTGPDTQYF. For the CDR3, the DNA is TGTGCCAGCTCAGTGACAGGGCCAGATACGCAGTATTTT.

As regards this clone: This CDR3 is also generated by other DNA sequences in the sample. The chain employs TRBV6-5 and TRBJ1-6; TRBD1 aligns across 8 bases. The CDR3 length is 14 residues. With 6 bases clipped from V and 10 bases from J, the junction kept 8 bases outside the gene matches. Germline V CDR1 and CDR2: MNHEY, SVGAGI. CDR3 coding DNA: TGTGCCAGCAGCGCTACAGGGGGGGAATCACCCCTCCACTTT. Translation gives CASSATGGESPLHF.

This chain uses TRBV19 with TRBJ2-7, with no clear D. V was shortened by 7 bases and J by 4 bases, with 14 bases between the two germline ends. This CDR3 contains 13 residues. The V gene's germline CDR1 is LNHDA and CDR2 SQIVND (reference sequence). CDR3 sequence reads: CASTSEDLYEQYF. The CDR3 region has the DNA TGTGCCAGTACGAGCGAAGATTTATACGAGCAGTACTTC.

The chain uses TRBV7-3 and TRBJ2-1; 7 bases fit TRBD2. Germline V CDR1 and CDR2: SGHTA, FQGTGA. The CDR3 is 16 residues long. The trim removed 2 bases at V and 1 base at J, leaving 5 bases unmatched. CDR3 residues: CASSLGGSGSYNEQFF. The CDR3 coding sequence is TGTGCCAGCAGCTTAGGGGGTAGCGGGTCCTACAATGAGCAGTTCTTC.

This chain joins TRBV7-2 and TRBJ1-1, with 7 bases matching TRBD1. The CDR3 covers 16 residues. Germline V CDR1 and CDR2: SGHTA, FQGNSA. V lost 7 bases and J lost 4; bases outside the gene matches: 15. The CDR3 sequence: CASTSGVGGARTEAFF. In nucleotides, the CDR3 is TGTGCCAGCACCTCAGGGGTAGGGGGCGCACGCACTGAAGCTTTCTTT.

CDR3 in amino acids: CAISYNSGNTIYF. DNA of the CDR3: TGTGCCATCAGTTACAACTCTGGAAACACCATATATTTT. The chain is built from TRBV10-3 and TRBJ1-3; the D is unclear. V lost 5 bases and J 0 bases, leaving 5 bases between the germline ends. CDR1 and CDR2 from the germline V gene are ENHRY and SYGVKD. This CDR3 has 13 amino acids.

The rearrangement links TRBV11-2 to TRBJ1-5; the D gene is possibly TRBD1 (5 bases). V was cut by 1 base and J by 0 bases, with 10 bases left in between. The CDR3 has 16 amino acids. Germline CDR1 and CDR2: SGHAT and FQNNGV. CDR3 nucleotides: TGTGCCAGCAGCTTAGCGACAGCTTATAGCAATCAGCCCCAGCATTTT. Protein product: CASSLATAYSNQPQHF.

As regards this clone: At one boundary the junction diverges from the germline segment, which might be a read error. The rearrangement links TRBV7-7 to TRBJ1-3; D uncertain. CDR1 SSHAT and CDR2 FNYEAQ come from the germline V gene (reference sequence). The CDR3 extends over 15 amino acids. CDR3 sequence reads: CASSLRPGQGNTIYF. DNA for the CDR3: TGTGCTAGCAGCTTAAGACCGGGTCAAGGAAACACCATATATTTT.

This clone has a handful of counts. V gene TRBV4-2 combines with J gene TRBJ2-1; 8 positions agree with TRBD2. The germline CDR1 and CDR2 sequences are LGHNA and YNFKEQ. With V trimmed by 5 bases and J by 9 bases, 3 bases remained unmatched. The CDR3 is made up of 12 amino acids. The DNA for the CDR3 is TGTGCCAGCAGCGGCGCGGGAGGTGAGCAGTTCTTC. Protein product: CASSGAGGEQFF.

The V gene is TRBV4-1, the J gene TRBJ1-1, with D maybe TRBD1 (6 bases). Per the germline V gene, CDR1 is MGHRA and CDR2 is YSYEKL. V was shortened by 4 bases and J by 11 bases, with 14 bases between the two germline ends. CDR3 length: 12 residues. DNA for the CDR3: TGCGCCAGCAGCCCTAATCAGGGGAATGCTTTCTTT. Protein sequence: CASSPNQGNAFF.

The J gene is TRBJ2-5, the V gene TRBV7-9, with 7 bases fitting TRBD2. CDR3 length: 14 residues. Losses at the gene ends were 5 bases for V and 5 bases for J; bases not matched to a gene: 8. Germline assignment: CDR1 SEHNR and CDR2 FQNEAQ (reference sequence). CDR3 sequence: CASSPGGGWETQYF. Here the CDR3 DNA reads TGTGCCAGCAGCCCGGGCGGGGGTTGGGAGACCCAGTACTTC.